Each of the 28 T cell receptor beta chains below was sequenced from the same sample in a study of blood T cell repertoires in COVID-19. The method was immunoSEQ multiplex PCR; TCRdb's version includes in-frame clones alone and lacks a portion of them. The data contain approximately 500,000 clones, nearly 90% of them singletons. Sequencing was carried out using peripheral blood. The origin of the receptors is a man between 18 and 35 years old with COVID-19, enrolled during active disease.

The chain couples TRBV20-1 to TRBJ2-7; 7 bases line up with TRBD2. This CDR3 is built from 15 residues. The germline CDR1 and CDR2 sequences are DFQATT and SNEGSKA (reference sequence). Trimming cost V 3 bases and J 0 bases; bases outside gene matches: 8. CDR3 nucleotide sequence: TGCAGTGCTAGTTTCGCCCAGCGGGGCTCCTACGAGCAGTACTTC. This translates into CSASFAQRGSYEQYF.

The V gene is TRBV7-6, the J gene TRBJ2-1, with 12 positions matching TRBD2. V dropped 2 bases and J dropped 4; count of bases not matched to a gene: 3. The CDR3 contains 16 residues. Germline lookup yields CDR1 SGHVS and CDR2 FNYEAQ. CDR3 nucleotide sequence: TGTGCCAGCAGCTTATCTAGCGGGAGGGCTTACAATGAGCAGTTCTTC. This translates into CASSLSSGRAYNEQFF.

This chain uses TRBV7-8 with TRBJ1-1, with D possibly TRBD1 on 5 matching bases. Per the germline V gene, CDR1 is SGHVS and CDR2 is FQNEAQ. The CDR3 is 17 residues long. The ends were cut back, 4 bases at V and 5 bases at J, with 23 bases in the middle. The CDR3 DNA reads as TGTGCCAGCAGCTCCTTGGGCAGGGACTTATCGGGGACTGAAGCTTTCTTT. Its protein is CASSSLGRDLSGTEAFF. Full variable domain (rest looked up from reference TRBV7-8 and TRBJ1-1): GAGVSQSPRYKVAKRGQDVALRCDPISGHVSLFWYQQALGQGPEFLTYFQNEAQLDKSGLPSDRFFAERPEGSVSTLKIQRTQQEDSAVYLCASSSLGRDLSGTEAFFGQGTRLTVV.

This chain joins TRBV5-4 and TRBJ2-1; no firm D call. Between the trimmed V and J ends, which lost 1 base and 8 bases, there was a span of 7 bases. Germline loops: CDR1 SGHNT, CDR2 YYREEE (reference sequence). CDR3 length equals 12 residues. The CDR3: CASSLLVDEQFF. CDR3 bases: TGTGCCAGCAGCTTGCTAGTCGATGAGCAGTTCTTC. Based on the CDR3 plus reference TRBV5-4 and TRBJ2-1, the full variable domain is ETGVTQSPTHLIKTRGQQVTLRCSSQSGHNTVSWYQQALGQGPQFIFQYYREEENGRGNFPPRFSGLQFPNYSSELNVNALELDDSALYLCASSLLVDEQFFGPGTRLTVL.

The V call is TRBV7-8, the J call TRBJ2-1; 8 bases are shared with TRBD1. Germline trimming cut 5 bases from V and 1 base from J; bases unmatched to any gene: 7. This CDR3 comprises 16 residues. Germline-derived CDR1 and CDR2 are SGHVS and FQNEAQ. CDR3 residues: CASSLRTGPSYNEQFF. The CDR3 bases are TGTGCCAGCAGCCTCCGGACAGGGCCTTCCTACAATGAGCAGTTCTTC. Together with reference TRBV7-8 and TRBJ2-1, the CDR3 gives the full variable domain: GAGVSQSPRYKVAKRGQDVALRCDPISGHVSLFWYQQALGQGPEFLTYFQNEAQLDKSGLPSDRFFAERPEGSVSTLKIQRTQQEDSAVYLCASSLRTGPSYNEQFFGPGTRLTVL.

This chain links TRBV25-1 with TRBJ2-3, with D perhaps TRBD2 (6 bases). Germline V gene sequence: CDR1 MGHDK, CDR2 SYGVNS. The CDR3 length is 15 residues. The V end was cut by 3 bases, the J end by 5 bases, with 15 bases between. The CDR3 DNA follows: TGTGCCAGCAGTGATACCGGGACTCGAAGAGATACGCAGTATTTT. Protein product: CASSDTGTRRDTQYF. The full variable domain, in which reference TRBV25-1 and TRBJ2-3 provide the parts outside the CDR3, is EADIYQTPRYLVIGTGKKITLECSQTMGHDKMYWYQQDPGMELHLIHYSYGVNSTEKGDLSSESTVSRIRTEHFPLTLESARPSHTSQYLCASSDTGTRRDTQYFGPGTRLTVL.

For the CDR3, the DNA is TGCGCCAGCAGCCAGACAGGGGGCGATTCCGGGGAGCTGTTTTTT. Protein: CASSQTGGDSGELFF. The V and J genes are TRBV5-1 and TRBJ2-2; 10 bases match TRBD1. Germline CDR1 and CDR2: SGHRS and YFSETQ. The trim removed 4 bases at V and 6 bases at J, leaving 6 bases unmatched. This CDR3 comprises 15 residues.

The genes are TRBV7-9 and TRBJ2-2; 8 nucleotides align to TRBD2. Looked up from germline, CDR1 is SEHNR and CDR2 is FQNEAQ (reference sequence). This CDR3 spans 14 amino acids. V trimming: 4 bases; J trimming: 6 bases; junction bases outside the gene matches: 4. The CDR3 DNA sequence: TGTGCCAGCAGCTCTCGCGGGGGGCCCGGGGAGCTGTTTTTT. Amino acid sequence: CASSSRGGPGELFF.

The chain is built from TRBV7-9 and TRBJ2-5; tentative D call: TRBD1 (5 bases). V lost 11 bases and J lost 1, with 8 bases in between. Germline CDR1 reads SEHNR; CDR2 reads FQNEAQ (reference sequence). The CDR3 contains 11 residues. This CDR3 is CAGQIQETQYF. The DNA for the CDR3 is TGTGCCGGACAAATCCAAGAGACCCAGTACTTC. The full variable domain, its missing parts supplied by reference TRBV7-9 and TRBJ2-5, is DTGVSQNPRHKITKRGQNVTFRCDPISEHNRLYWYRQTLGQGPEFLTYFQNEAQLEKSRLLSDRFSAERPKGSFSTLEIQRTEQGDSAMYLCAGQIQETQYFGPGTRLLVL.

V and J are TRBV7-9 and TRBJ1-5; 8 bases are shared with TRBD1. Germline CDR1 SEHNR, CDR2 FQNEAQ (reference sequence). CDR3 length equals 15 residues. J lost 6 bases, V lost 5 bases, and 9 bases had no gene match. CDR3 DNA sequence: TGTGCCAGCAGCCCGGGACAGGAGGCGAGTCAGCCCCAGCATTTT. Protein sequence: CASSPGQEASQPQHF. The full variable domain, rest sourced from reference TRBV7-9 and TRBJ1-5, is DTGVSQNPRHKITKRGQNVTFRCDPISEHNRLYWYRQTLGQGPEFLTYFQNEAQLEKSRLLSDRFSAERPKGSFSTLEIQRTEQGDSAMYLCASSPGQEASQPQHFGDGTRLSIL.

The chain couples TRBV7-6 to TRBJ2-5; 13 bases map to TRBD2. The ends lost 5 bases at V and 4 bases at J; junction bases unmatched: 10. This CDR3 has 17 residues. Germline lookup yields CDR1 SGHVS and CDR2 FNYEAQ. Here the CDR3 DNA reads TGTGCCAGCAGCCAAACTAGCGGGGGGGCATTGCCAGAGACCCAGTACTTC. This codes for CASSQTSGGALPETQYF.

This chain connects TRBV2 to TRBJ1-2; a possible D gene is TRBD1 (6 bases). This CDR3 is built from 16 residues. Trimming removed 0 bases at V and 4 bases at J, with 15 bases between. CDR1 is SNHLY, CDR2 FYNNEI, per germline. CDR3 loop: CASSEASQGMGYGYTF. The CDR3 coding sequence is TGTGCCAGCAGTGAAGCTAGCCAGGGGATGGGCTATGGCTACACCTTC.

This rearrangement joins TRBV3-1 (or the pseudogene TRBV3-2) to TRBJ2-4; possibly TRBD1 for D (5 bases). The CDR3 spans 14 residues. The germline V gene encodes CDR1 LGHDT and CDR2 YNNKEL (reference sequence). Trimming pared 0 bases from V and 8 bases from J, leaving 11 bases between. CDR3 region: CASSQDARVHIQYF. CDR3 DNA: TGTGCCAGCAGCCAAGATGCCAGGGTACACATTCAGTACTTC.

The V call is TRBV5-4, the J call TRBJ1-1; 9 positions agree with TRBD1. The CDR3 contains 14 residues. V dropped 4 bases and J dropped 7; count of bases not matched to a gene: 8. Germline V CDR1 and CDR2: SGHNT, YYREEE (reference sequence). CDR3 residues: CASSSTGGVSEAFF. The CDR3 DNA sequence: TGTGCCAGCAGCAGTACAGGGGGCGTGAGTGAAGCTTTCTTT. Using reference TRBV5-4 and TRBJ1-1 for the parts outside the CDR3, the full variable domain is ETGVTQSPTHLIKTRGQQVTLRCSSQSGHNTVSWYQQALGQGPQFIFQYYREEENGRGNFPPRFSGLQFPNYSSELNVNALELDDSALYLCASSSTGGVSEAFFGQGTRLTVV.

This clone was detected only once. V gene TRBV3-1 (or the pseudogene TRBV3-2) combines with J gene TRBJ2-1, with D possibly matching TRBD1 (7 bases). V was shortened by 8 bases and J by 4 bases, with 15 bases between the two germline ends. The germline gives CDR1 LGHDT, CDR2 YNNKEL (reference sequence). The CDR3 contains 14 residues. The DNA for the CDR3 is TGTGCCAGCCGGGGGACAGTGAATTACAATGAGCAGTTCTTC. Its protein is CASRGTVNYNEQFF.

V gene TRBV19 combines with J gene TRBJ1-1; D is perhaps TRBD1 (5 bases). Germline V gives CDR1 LNHDA, CDR2 SQIVND (reference sequence). V lost 6 bases, J lost 5 bases, and 19 bases lay in between. The CDR3 runs to 15 residues. Here the CDR3 DNA reads TGTGCCAGTAGCGCCCAGGCGCAGGGTTGGACTGAAGCTTTCTTT. Residues: CASSAQAQGWTEAFF.

V usage is TRBV15 and J usage is TRBJ2-1; 10 bases agree with TRBD2. This CDR3 has 16 amino acids. Losses at the gene ends were 5 bases for V and 16 bases for J; bases not matched to a gene: 20. Germline CDR1 is LNHNV and CDR2 is YYDKDF (reference sequence). The CDR3 here is CATSENRGLAGETRFF. As DNA, the CDR3 is TGTGCCACCAGCGAGAACAGGGGCCTAGCGGGAGAAACTCGCTTCTTC.

V is TRBV7-2 and J is TRBJ2-1, with 13 positions matching TRBD2. Germline trimming cut 5 bases from V and 7 bases from J; bases unmatched to any gene: 5. Germline CDR1 SGHTA, CDR2 FQGNSA. CDR3 size: 15 residues. The CDR3 nucleotides are TGTGCCAGCAGCACCCGGACTAGCGGGGGAAATGAGCAGTTCTTC. This encodes CASSTRTSGGNEQFF. The whole variable domain, remainder taken from reference TRBV7-2 and TRBJ2-1, is GAGVSQSPSNKVTEKGKDVELRCDPISGHTALYWYRQSLGQGLEFLIYFQGNSAPDKSGLPSDRFSAERTGGSVSTLTIQRTQQEDSAVYLCASSTRTSGGNEQFFGPGTRLTVL.

The CDR3 loop is CASSQAGTGGGGYTF. CDR3 bases: TGTGCCAGCAGCCAAGCCGGGACAGGGGGCGGTGGCTACACCTTC. The chain recombines TRBV14 with TRBJ1-2; TRBD1 agrees at 12 bases. CDR1 is SGHDN and CDR2 is FVKESK in the germline V gene. V was clipped by 1 base and J by 7 bases; unmatched bases: 4. This CDR3 contains 15 residues.

The chain combines TRBV4-1 with TRBJ1-3; D is undetermined. The CDR3 runs 15 residues. The V end lost 0 bases, the J end lost 3 bases, and 9 bases lay between the germline ends. Germline V lookup: CDR1 MGHRA, CDR2 YSYEKL. In nucleotides, the CDR3 is TGCGCCAGCAGCCAAGATTCGGGATTTGGAAACACCATATATTTT. It codes for CASSQDSGFGNTIYF.

On this clone itself: Its ends do not fully match the called genes, so a read error is possible. This chain links TRBV5-1 with TRBJ2-5; 8 bases map to TRBD2. Per germline, CDR1 SGHRS and CDR2 YFSETQ. This CDR3 region has 15 residues. Written as DNA, the CDR3 is TGTGCCAGCAGCTTGATAGCGGGGACGCAAGAGACCCAGTACTTC. Translated, it gives CASSLIAGTQETQYF.

The chain is built from TRBV11-3 and TRBJ2-7; D is unclear. CDR1 and CDR2 from the germline V gene are SGHNT and YENEEA. The CDR3 is made up of 19 amino acids. Deletions cut 6 bases from V and 0 bases from J, with 27 bases between. The CDR3 DNA is TGTGCCAGCAGTTCACCCGGTTTCCCGTGGGCGTCCAGCTCCTACGAGCAGTACTTC. This translates into CASSSPGFPWASSSYEQYF.

The V call is TRBV21-1, the J call TRBJ2-7; the table's D call, TRBD2, has no DNA check behind it. TRBV21-1 is an annotated pseudogene. This CDR3 is built from 18 residues. The CDR3 reads CASMGREDPLTSVYEQYF. The CDR3 DNA reads as TGTGCCAGCATGGGTCGAGAGGATCCTCTAACCTCCGTCTACGAGCAGTACTTC.

A single count supports this clone. This chain links TRBV27 with TRBJ2-7; 12 positions agree with TRBD1. V shed 4 bases and J 7 bases; nucleotides not matched to a gene: 5. The CDR3 runs 14 residues. Looked up from germline, CDR1 is MNHEY and CDR2 is SMNVEV (reference sequence). The CDR3: CASSSGTGGFEQYF. For the CDR3, the DNA is TGTGCCAGCAGTTCCGGGACAGGGGGCTTTGAGCAGTACTTC.

This clone was recorded only once. This chain connects TRBV14 to TRBJ1-5; D call uncertain. This CDR3 contains 15 residues. Trimming took off 0 bases at V and 0 bases at J, with 6 bases between the two ends. CDR1 and CDR2 from the germline V gene are SGHDN and FVKESK. The CDR3 DNA sequence: TGTGCCAGCAGCCAAGAGAGTTATAGCAATCAGCCCCAGCATTTT. Encoded protein: CASSQESYSNQPQHF.

The chain is built from TRBV18 and TRBJ2-2; no clear D. The CDR3 is 12 residues long. The germline CDR1 and CDR2 sequences are KGHSH and LQKENI. The V gene lost 4 bases and the J gene lost 9 bases, with 9 bases spanning the gap. The CDR3 here is CASSLPVRELFF. The CDR3 DNA reads TGTGCCAGCTCACTCCCCGTCCGGGAGCTGTTTTTT. Based on the CDR3 plus reference TRBV18 and TRBJ2-2, the full variable domain is NAGVMQNPRHLVRRRGQEARLRCSPMKGHSHVYWYRQLPEEGLKFMVYLQKENIIDESGMPKERFSAEFPKEGPSILRIQQVVRGDSAAYFCASSLPVRELFFGEGSRLTVL.

Here the CDR3 DNA reads TGTGCCAGCAGCCCTGGGCAGTCCAATGAAAAACTGTTTTTT. Translated: CASSPGQSNEKLFF. The V call is TRBV9, the J call TRBJ1-4; D is uncertain. CDR1 and CDR2 from the germline V gene are SGDLS and YYNGEE. V shed 4 bases and J shed 5 bases, with 12 bases lying between them. This CDR3 region has 14 residues. Filled out from reference TRBV9 and TRBJ1-4, the complete variable domain reads DSGVTQTPKHLITATGQRVTLRCSPRSGDLSVYWYQQSLDQGLQFLIQYYNGEERAKGNILERFSAQQFPDLHSELNLSSLELGDSALYFCASSPGQSNEKLFFGSGTQLSVL.

The chain has TRBV6-5 and TRBJ2-7; TRBD1 is a possible D gene (6 bases). The ends were cut back, 0 bases at V and 8 bases at J, with 17 bases in the middle. This CDR3 contains 15 residues. CDR1 MNHEY and CDR2 SVGAGI come from the germline V gene. Here the CDR3 DNA reads TGTGCCAGCAGTTACTCGAATACTCCCCAGGGGAAGCAGTACTTC. It encodes CASSYSNTPQGKQYF.